This T cell receptor beta chain derives from a study of identifying expanded T cells in peripheral blood (dated by TCRdb to the late 2010s). Study-wide context: Four technical replicates, made by sequencing separate aliquots from the same pool of genomic DNA, were compared pairwise.

No immune events such as infections were documented for the healthy donors during the collection period. Healthy-donor blood repertoires served as a training cohort to calibrate time-dependent variance in a beta-binomial model of T-cell clone differential abundance. The training cohort included approximately ten healthy donors, of whom 3 were female and 7 were male. An age range of roughly 29 to 70 years, with an average of approximately 43 years, was recorded for the donors. Whole blood, obtained from a commercial supplier, was collected from each healthy donor at three time points spaced around 2 weeks apart. Genomic DNA was extracted from unsorted whole blood for immunosequencing. The CDR3 holds 12 amino acids from the cysteine to the phenylalanine. CDR3 DNA only is kept here, 36 bases in frame from base 1. V and J lose 3 bases and 6 bases, and a span of 10 bases separates them. The germline V gene (reference sequence) provides CDR1 GTSNPN and CDR2 SVGIG.

With regard to this clone: What this receptor recognizes is not known. No qualities accompany the bases; no much larger clone lies one base away.

Study-wide conclusions, independent of this receptor: The authors expected that biological variance in healthy repertoires might rise further over much longer intervals, such as months to years. For all healthy donors, the variance in clone template counts between roughly 2-week samples rose significantly as total template count increased. The beta-binomial model significantly reduced the number of clones called differentially abundant and the false-positive rate across all healthy-donor time intervals. Roughly 1.2 differentially abundant clones were flagged by the binomial model between technical replicates, whereas about 16 and 20 were flagged over two weeks and four weeks, respectively.

TCRbeta CDR3 regions were profiled with the immunoSEQ Assay using bias-controlled multiplex PCR amplification of genomic DNA. From the authors' description of their analysis: The absolute abundance of each unique TCRbeta CDR3 region was quantified after sequences were collapsed and filtered. Differential abundance was tested with two models: a binomial (Fisher-equivalent) model and a beta-binomial model that adds time-dependent variance fitted from healthy donors. Clones with fewer than 5 combined templates were excluded, and clones with Benjamini-Hochberg FDR below 0.01 were called differentially abundant. In the beta-binomial model, variance was expressed as a function of the total template count across the two samples, in the form v = (b*log(k)+a)^2. Entries here come from immuneACCESS through TCRdb and include only in-frame sequences with V and J called. Some clones fail to appear in such tables; in the studies checked, an unresolved V gene covers under half of the shortfall, and the cause of the remainder is unknown. The D gene and trimming were derived from the DNA, and the V and J assignments and clone size from that table. The sample has under 120,000 clones on record, around 89% of them singletons. Approximately 16% of the sample goes to the ten largest clones.

The sequenced sample was blood. Here the chain combines TRBV30 and TRBJ2-3, with TRBD2 tentatively as D gene (5 bases match). The sequence derives from a person between 18 and 75 years old in good health. DNA sequence: TGTGCCTGGAGAGCAGTAGCGGATACGCAGTATTTT. This yields the protein CAWRAVADTQYF.